Following are 4 T cell receptor beta chains from one sample sequenced in a study of vaccination effects on CD4 cells after COVID-19. These receptors' targets are unknown. ViraFEST assay sequencing came after antigen-specific CD4+ T cells were expanded with viral peptide pools. Culture lasted 10 days before CD4+ T cell isolation. Either the mRNA-1273 or the BNT162b2 vaccine was given to participants as two doses. Here immunoSEQ multiplex PCR was the method, and the copy in TCRdb shows in-frame clones only, minus some. The data show some 25,000 clones, 73% seen once. The sample consisted of CD4+ T cells from PBMCs cultured with SARS-CoV-2 spike peptides, taken after COVID-19 vaccination. The receptor source for this set is a human donor who received a COVID-19 vaccine.

The gene calls are TRBV12-3 or TRBV12-4 and TRBJ2-7; the D gene could be TRBD1 or TRBD2 (5 bases each). The CDR3 consists of 13 residues. Trimming cost V 9 bases and J 3 bases, with 15 bases left between them. The DNA of the CDR3 is TGTGCCAGTGGGGGATGGGGGAGCTACGAGCAGTACTTC. It encodes CASGGWGSYEQYF.

This clone appeared once. The chain employs TRBV2 and TRBJ2-7, with D unclear. The germline gives CDR1 SNHLY, CDR2 FYNNEI. The CDR3 loop spans 14 amino acids. V lost 1 base to trimming and J lost 0 bases, with 7 bases between them. The CDR3 DNA reads TGTGCCAGCAGTGAAGTTTTTTCCTCCTACGAGCAGTACTTC. Translation gives CASSEVFSSYEQYF.

The CDR3: CASQGSTGELFF. As DNA, the CDR3 is TGTGCCAGTCAGGGGTCCACCGGGGAGCTGTTTTTT. The chain uses TRBV2 and TRBJ2-2; maybe TRBD1 (6 bases). The V end was cut by 9 bases, the J end by 4 bases, with 9 bases between. The CDR3 length is 12 residues. Germline CDR1 is SNHLY and CDR2 is FYNNEI. The full variable domain, with the rest looked up from reference TRBV2 and TRBJ2-2, is EPEVTQTPSHQVTQMGQEVILRCVPISNHLYFYWYRQILGQKVEFLVSFYNNEISEKSEIFDDQFSVERPDGSNFTLKIRSTKLEDSAMYFCASQGSTGELFFGEGSRLTVL.

The chain couples TRBV3-1 (or the pseudogene TRBV3-2) to TRBJ2-3; D may be TRBD2 (7 bases). Trimming took off 2 bases at V and 4 bases at J, with 10 bases between the two ends. The CDR3 loop spans 14 amino acids. CDR1 is LGHDT and CDR2 is YNNKEL in the germline V gene (reference sequence). In DNA form, the CDR3 reads TGTGCCAGCAGCCAAATGGGGGGGCCAGATACGCAGTATTTT. Protein: CASSQMGGPDTQYF.